This T cell receptor (beta chain) was captured by sequencing in a study of technical replicates of blood from a few donors. The V end lost 3 bases, the J end lost 6 bases, and 18 bases lay between the germline ends. Germline V lookup: CDR1 LNHDA, CDR2 SQIVND (reference sequence). This CDR3 has 15 amino acids. Only in-frame clones appear in the TCRdb table, and some are missing; sequencing was by immunoSEQ multiplex PCR. The sample records over 70,000 clones, roughly nine tenths being singletons. Sequenced: PBMCs. The source is a human donor in good health. Some clones in this sample may be carry-over from other donors' samples. The chain couples TRBV19 to TRBJ2-7; tentatively, D is TRBD1 (6 bases). The chain's CDR3 is CASSIRTGRFGEQYF. The CDR3 DNA reads as TGTGCCAGTAGTATTCGAACAGGGCGTTTTGGCGAGCAGTACTTC.